This TCR beta chain was observed in a study of cytomegalovirus exposure and HLA in healthy donors. The PCR made use of 60 Vbeta and 13 Jbeta primers. Clones were read by immunoSEQ multiplex PCR, and TCRdb kept only the in-frame ones, dropping some. The sample records about 130,000 clones, approximately 80% being singletons. Trimming took 6 bases from V and 3 from J; bases not matched to a gene: 10. There are 16 residues in the CDR3. Germline loops: CDR1 SEHNR, CDR2 FQNEAQ (reference sequence). Study-wide results and limits: Researchers reported in a later analysis that a missense DCLRE1C variant was tied to TCR beta V- and J-gene trimming.

As regards this clone: As yet, its antigen is unknown.

This chain connects TRBV7-9 to TRBJ2-3; 9 bases map to TRBD2. The sample comprised PBMCs. This TCR was sampled from a man younger than 35 in good health and CMV-seronegative. This chain's CDR3 is CASRQGLATPTDTQYF. The CDR3 DNA is TGTGCCAGCAGGCAGGGACTAGCAACGCCTACAGATACGCAGTATTTT.